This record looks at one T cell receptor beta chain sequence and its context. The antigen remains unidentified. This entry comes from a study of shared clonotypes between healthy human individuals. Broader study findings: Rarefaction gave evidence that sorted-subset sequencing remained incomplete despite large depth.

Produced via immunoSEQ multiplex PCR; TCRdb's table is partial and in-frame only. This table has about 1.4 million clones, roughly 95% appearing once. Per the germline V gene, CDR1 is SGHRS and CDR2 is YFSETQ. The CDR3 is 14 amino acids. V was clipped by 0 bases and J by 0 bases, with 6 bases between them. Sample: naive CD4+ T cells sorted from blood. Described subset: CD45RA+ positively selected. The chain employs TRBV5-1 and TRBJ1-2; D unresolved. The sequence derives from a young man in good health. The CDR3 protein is CASSLESTNYGYTF. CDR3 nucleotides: TGCGCCAGCAGCTTGGAGTCCACTAACTATGGCTACACCTTC.